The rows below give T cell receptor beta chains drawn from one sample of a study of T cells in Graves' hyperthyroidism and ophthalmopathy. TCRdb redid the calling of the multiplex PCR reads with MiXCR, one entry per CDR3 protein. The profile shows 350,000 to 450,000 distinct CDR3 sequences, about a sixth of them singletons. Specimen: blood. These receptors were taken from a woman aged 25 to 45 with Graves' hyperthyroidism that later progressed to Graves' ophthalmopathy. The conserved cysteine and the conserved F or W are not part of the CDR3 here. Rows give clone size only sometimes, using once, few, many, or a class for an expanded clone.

ASSMSQQETQY TRBJ2-5 TRBV19 -
ASSVFTRTGGNQPQH TRBJ1-5 TRBV2 many
ASSPSGTVSYNEQF TRBJ2-1 TRBV5-8 many
ASSALAGGRTGELF TRBJ2-2 TRBV9 many
ATSDFRREGLYTGELF TRBJ2-2 TRBV28 -
ASSQEAGTHRYGYT TRBJ1-2 TRBV4-1 -
ASSGTGYGYT TRBJ1-2 TRBV28 many
ASSLTGQGVSPLH TRBJ1-6 TRBV12-3/TRBV12-4 many
ASIQTGTPDTQY TRBJ2-3 TRBV2 many
ASNWARGGTGELF TRBJ2-2 TRBV10-2 many
SAEGLTNYGYT TRBJ1-2 TRBV20-1 many
ASSSGGRQEKNSPLH TRBJ1-6 TRBV12-3/TRBV12-4 few
ASSGPGQGITEAF TRBJ1-1 TRBV18 many
ASRRGQVENTEAF TRBJ1-1 TRBV6-2/TRBV6-3 -
ASSRVAGELDTQY TRBJ2-3 TRBV5-1 few
ASTPNTGELF TRBJ2-2 TRBV6-1 many
ASSLERVGGGGYT TRBJ1-2 TRBV12-3/TRBV12-4 many
ASSPTTGRSSDEQY TRBJ2-7 TRBV18 -
ASGPHFASSYNSPLH TRBJ1-6 TRBV28 many
ASSLDKETGPYNEQF TRBJ2-1 TRBV11-2 many
SVDLAVFTDTQY TRBJ2-3 TRBV29-1 many
SVERSGEAPDSFSLTDTQY TRBJ2-3 TRBV29-1 -